This section outlines one T cell receptor beta chain sequence together with its context. These data originate in a study of PD-L1 blockade in urothelial cancer. Study-level background: In terms of prior chemotherapy, patients had received 0 to 3 regimens.

Germline V gene sequence: CDR1 SGHDN, CDR2 FVKESK. V dropped 6 bases and J dropped 5 bases, with 19 bases sitting between them. This CDR3 spans 15 amino acids. Time point here: pretreatment peripheral blood. The templates were synthetic TCR analogs, and they were spiked into each PCR. Data came from immunoSEQ multiplex PCR; TCRdb stores just in-frame clones and leaves some out. The sample yields 95,000 or so clones, 87% seen once. Sequenced here: PBMCs, sampled around atezolizumab (anti-PD-L1) treatment. The chain combines TRBV14 with TRBJ1-1; weak D call: TRBD1 (6 bases). The sequence came from a man between 60 and 75 years old with urothelial cancer. The CDR3 nucleotides are TGTGCCAGCAGTCACGGGATACAGGGCTTGACTGAAGCTTTCTTT. The encoded protein is CASSHGIQGLTEAFF. The whole variable domain, remainder taken from reference TRBV14 and TRBJ1-1, is EAGVTQFPSHSVIEKGQTVTLRCDPISGHDNLYWYRRVMGKEIKFLLHFVKESKQDESGMPNNRFLAERTGGTYSTLKVQPAELEDSGVYFCASSHGIQGLTEAFFGQGTRLTVV.